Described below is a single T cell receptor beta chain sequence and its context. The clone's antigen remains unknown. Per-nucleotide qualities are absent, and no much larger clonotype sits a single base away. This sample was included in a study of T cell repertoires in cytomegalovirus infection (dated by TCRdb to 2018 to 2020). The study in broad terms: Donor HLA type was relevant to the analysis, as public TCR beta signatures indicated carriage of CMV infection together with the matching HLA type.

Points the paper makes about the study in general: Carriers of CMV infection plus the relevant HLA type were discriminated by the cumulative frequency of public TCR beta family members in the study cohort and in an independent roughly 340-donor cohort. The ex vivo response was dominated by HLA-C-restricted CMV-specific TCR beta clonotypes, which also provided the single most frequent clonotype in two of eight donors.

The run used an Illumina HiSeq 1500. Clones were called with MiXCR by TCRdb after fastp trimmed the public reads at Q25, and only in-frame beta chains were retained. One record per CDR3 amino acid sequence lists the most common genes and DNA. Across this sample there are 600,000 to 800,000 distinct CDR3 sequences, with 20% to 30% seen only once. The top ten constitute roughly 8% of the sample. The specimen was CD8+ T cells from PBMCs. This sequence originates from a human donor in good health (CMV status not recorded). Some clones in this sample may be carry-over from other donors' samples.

The nucleotide sequence reads as follows: TGTGCCAGCAGCTCCATTCCGGGACAGGACCTCTATAGCAATCAGCCCCAGCATTTT. Translated, it gives CASSSIPGQDLYSNQPQHF. The rearranged chain carries TRBV5-5 and TRBJ1-5, and 8 junction bases match TRBD1. The germline V end is reduced by 3 bases and the J end by 0 bases; junction bases left unmatched: 14. The CDR1 and CDR2 encoded by the germline V gene (reference sequence) are SGHKS and YYEKEE. There are 19 amino acids in the CDR3, from cysteine to phenylalanine inclusive. Only CDR3 DNA remains: 57 bases, in frame from the first base.